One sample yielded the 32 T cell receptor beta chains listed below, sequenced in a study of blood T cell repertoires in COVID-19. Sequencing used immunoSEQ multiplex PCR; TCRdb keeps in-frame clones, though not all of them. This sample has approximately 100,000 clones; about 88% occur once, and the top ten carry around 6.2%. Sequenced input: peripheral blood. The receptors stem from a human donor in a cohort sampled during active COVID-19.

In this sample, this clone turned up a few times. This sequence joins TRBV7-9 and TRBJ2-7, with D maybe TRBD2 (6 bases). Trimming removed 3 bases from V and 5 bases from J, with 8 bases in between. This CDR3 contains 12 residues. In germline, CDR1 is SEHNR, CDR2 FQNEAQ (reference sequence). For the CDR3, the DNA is TGTGCCAGCAGCTTGGAGGGGAACGAGCAGTACTTC. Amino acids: CASSLEGNEQYF.

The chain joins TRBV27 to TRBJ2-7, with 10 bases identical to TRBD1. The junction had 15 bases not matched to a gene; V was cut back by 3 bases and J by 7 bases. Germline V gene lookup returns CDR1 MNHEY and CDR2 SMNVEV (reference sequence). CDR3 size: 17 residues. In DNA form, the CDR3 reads TGTGCCAGCAGTTTCCTGCCCTCCGGGACAGGGGTGGGAGAGCAGTACTTC. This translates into CASSFLPSGTGVGEQYF.

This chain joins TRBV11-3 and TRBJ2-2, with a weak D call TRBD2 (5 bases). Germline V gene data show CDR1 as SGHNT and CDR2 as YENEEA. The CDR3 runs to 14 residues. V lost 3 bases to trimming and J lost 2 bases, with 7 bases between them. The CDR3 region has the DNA TGTGCCAGCAGCTTCGAGGGAAACACCGGGGAGCTGTTTTTT. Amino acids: CASSFEGNTGELFF.

The CDR3 bases are TGTGCCAGCAGCGATTACAGGCAACGCTCTGGAAACACCATATATTTT. It translates to CASSDYRQRSGNTIYF. J is TRBJ1-3 and V is TRBV5-5; D is perhaps TRBD1 (5 bases). There are 16 residues in the CDR3. Deletions cut 4 bases from V and 0 bases from J, with 14 bases between. The germline V gene has CDR1 SGHKS and CDR2 YYEKEE (reference sequence).

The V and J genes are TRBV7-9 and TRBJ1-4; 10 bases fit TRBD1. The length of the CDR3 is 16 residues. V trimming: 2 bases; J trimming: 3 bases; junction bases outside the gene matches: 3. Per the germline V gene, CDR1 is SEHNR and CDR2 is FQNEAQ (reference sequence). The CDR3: CASSLRDRGPNEKLFF. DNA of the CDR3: TGTGCCAGCAGCTTAAGGGACAGGGGCCCTAATGAAAAACTGTTTTTT. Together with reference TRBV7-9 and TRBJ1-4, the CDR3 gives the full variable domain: DTGVSQNPRHKITKRGQNVTFRCDPISEHNRLYWYRQTLGQGPEFLTYFQNEAQLEKSRLLSDRFSAERPKGSFSTLEIQRTEQGDSAMYLCASSLRDRGPNEKLFFGSGTQLSVL.

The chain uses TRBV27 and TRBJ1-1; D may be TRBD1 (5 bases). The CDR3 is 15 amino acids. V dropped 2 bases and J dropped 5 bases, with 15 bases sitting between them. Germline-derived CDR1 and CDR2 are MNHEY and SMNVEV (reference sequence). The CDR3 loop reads CASSLAPTVNTEAFF. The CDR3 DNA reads TGTGCCAGCAGTTTAGCCCCGACAGTTAATACTGAAGCTTTCTTT.

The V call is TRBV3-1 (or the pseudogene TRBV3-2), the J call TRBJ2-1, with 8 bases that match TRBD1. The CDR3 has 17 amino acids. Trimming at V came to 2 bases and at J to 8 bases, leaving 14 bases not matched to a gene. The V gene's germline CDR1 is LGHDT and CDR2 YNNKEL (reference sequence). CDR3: CASSQTLGQGLGDEQFF. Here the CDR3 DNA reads TGTGCCAGCAGCCAAACGCTCGGACAGGGTTTAGGCGATGAGCAGTTCTTC.

The CDR3 region is CASSQVTYNEQFF. In DNA form, the CDR3 reads TGTGCCAGCAGCCAAGTAACTTACAATGAGCAGTTCTTC. J is TRBJ2-1 and V is TRBV3-1 (or the pseudogene TRBV3-2); D uncertain. Trimming took off 1 base at V and 4 bases at J, with 5 bases between the two ends. Germline V gene data show CDR1 as LGHDT and CDR2 as YNNKEL (reference sequence). The CDR3 contains 13 residues.

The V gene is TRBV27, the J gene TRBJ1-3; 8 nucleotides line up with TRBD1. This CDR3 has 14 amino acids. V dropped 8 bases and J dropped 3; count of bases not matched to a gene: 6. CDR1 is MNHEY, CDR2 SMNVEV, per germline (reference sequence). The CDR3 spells CASGPGGNGNTIYF. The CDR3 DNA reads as TGTGCCAGCGGCCCAGGGGGCAATGGAAACACCATATATTTT.

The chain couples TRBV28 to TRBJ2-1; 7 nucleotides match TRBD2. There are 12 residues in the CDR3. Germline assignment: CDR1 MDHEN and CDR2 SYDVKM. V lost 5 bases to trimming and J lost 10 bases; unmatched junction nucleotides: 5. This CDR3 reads CASSTTSAEQFF. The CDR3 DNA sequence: TGTGCCAGCAGTACCACTAGCGCCGAGCAGTTCTTC. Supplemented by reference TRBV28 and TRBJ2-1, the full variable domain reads DVKVTQSSRYLVKRTGEKVFLECVQDMDHENMFWYRQDPGLGLRLIYFSYDVKMKEKGDIPEGYSVSREKKERFSLILESASTNQTSMYLCASSTTSAEQFFGPGTRLTVL.

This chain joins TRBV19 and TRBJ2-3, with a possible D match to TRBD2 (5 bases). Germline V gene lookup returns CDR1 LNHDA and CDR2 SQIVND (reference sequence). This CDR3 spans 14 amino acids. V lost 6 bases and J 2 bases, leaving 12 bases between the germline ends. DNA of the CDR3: TGTGCCAGTAGATCCAGCGGAAACACAGATACGCAGTATTTT. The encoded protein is CASRSSGNTDTQYF.

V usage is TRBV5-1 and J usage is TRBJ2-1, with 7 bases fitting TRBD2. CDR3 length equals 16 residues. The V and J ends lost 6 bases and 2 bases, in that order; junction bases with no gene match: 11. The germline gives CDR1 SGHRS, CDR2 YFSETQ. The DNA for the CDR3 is TGCGCCAGCACTCCCGAGGGGAGGGCTACCTACAATGAGCAGTTCTTC. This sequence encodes CASTPEGRATYNEQFF.

The chain's CDR3 is CAISRGNQPQHF. In nucleotides, the CDR3 is TGTGCCATCAGCAGGGGCAATCAGCCCCAGCATTTT. The chain uses TRBV10-3 and TRBJ1-5; perhaps TRBD1 as D (5 bases). Trimming pared 6 bases from V and 2 bases from J, leaving 5 bases between. This CDR3 is built from 12 residues. The germline CDR1 and CDR2 sequences are ENHRY and SYGVKD.

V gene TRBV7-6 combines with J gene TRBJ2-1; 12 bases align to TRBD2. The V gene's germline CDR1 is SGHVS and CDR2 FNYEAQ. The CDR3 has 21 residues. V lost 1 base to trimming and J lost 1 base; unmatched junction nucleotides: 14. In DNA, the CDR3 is TGTGCCAGCAGCTTAGATACTCCCGGACTAGCGGGACTACTTTCCTACAATGAGCAGTTCTTC. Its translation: CASSLDTPGLAGLLSYNEQFF.

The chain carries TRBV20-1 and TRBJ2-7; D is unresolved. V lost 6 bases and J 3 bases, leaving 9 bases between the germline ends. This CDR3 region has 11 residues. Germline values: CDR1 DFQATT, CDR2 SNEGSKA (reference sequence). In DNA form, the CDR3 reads TGCAGTGCCCCTTCCGGCTACGAGCAGTACTTC. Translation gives CSAPSGYEQYF.

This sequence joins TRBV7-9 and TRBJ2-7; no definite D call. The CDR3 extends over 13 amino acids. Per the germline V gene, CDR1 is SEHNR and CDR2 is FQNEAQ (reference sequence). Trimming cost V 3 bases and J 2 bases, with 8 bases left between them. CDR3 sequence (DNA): TGTGCCAGCAGCTTTGGTGAGGCCTACGAGCAGTACTTC. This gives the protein CASSFGEAYEQYF. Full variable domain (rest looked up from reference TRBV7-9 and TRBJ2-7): DTGVSQNPRHKITKRGQNVTFRCDPISEHNRLYWYRQTLGQGPEFLTYFQNEAQLEKSRLLSDRFSAERPKGSFSTLEIQRTEQGDSAMYLCASSFGEAYEQYFGPGTRLTVT.

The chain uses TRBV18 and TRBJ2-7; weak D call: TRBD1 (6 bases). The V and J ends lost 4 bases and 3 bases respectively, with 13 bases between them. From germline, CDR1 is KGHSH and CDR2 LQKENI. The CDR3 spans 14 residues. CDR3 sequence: CASSLRRDNYEQYF. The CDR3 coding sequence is TGTGCCAGCTCACTACGCCGGGACAACTACGAGCAGTACTTC.

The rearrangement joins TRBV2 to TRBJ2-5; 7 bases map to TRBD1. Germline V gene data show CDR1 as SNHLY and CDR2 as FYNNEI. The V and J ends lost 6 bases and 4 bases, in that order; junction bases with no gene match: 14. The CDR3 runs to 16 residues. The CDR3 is CASSMTGSGSRETQYF. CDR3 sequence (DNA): TGTGCCAGCAGCATGACAGGGTCTGGATCGAGAGAGACCCAGTACTTC.

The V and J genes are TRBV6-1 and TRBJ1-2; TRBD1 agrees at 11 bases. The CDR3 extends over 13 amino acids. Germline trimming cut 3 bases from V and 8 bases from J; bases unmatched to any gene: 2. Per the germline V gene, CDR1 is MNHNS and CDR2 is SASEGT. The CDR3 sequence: CASSEGQGGGYTF. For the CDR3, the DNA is TGTGCCAGCAGTGAGGGACAGGGGGGAGGCTACACCTTC.

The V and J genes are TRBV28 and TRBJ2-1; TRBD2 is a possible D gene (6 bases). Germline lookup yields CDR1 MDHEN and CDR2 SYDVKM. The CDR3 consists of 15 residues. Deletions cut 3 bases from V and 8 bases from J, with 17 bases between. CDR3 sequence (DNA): TGTGCCAGCAGTTTGAACGTGGAGGAGGGTCATGAGCAGTTCTTC. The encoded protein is CASSLNVEEGHEQFF.

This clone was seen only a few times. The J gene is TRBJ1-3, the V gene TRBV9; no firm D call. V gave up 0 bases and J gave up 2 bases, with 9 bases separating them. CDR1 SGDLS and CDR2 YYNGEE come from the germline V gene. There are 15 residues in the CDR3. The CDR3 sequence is CASSVVGSAGNTIYF. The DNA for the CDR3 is TGTGCCAGCAGCGTAGTCGGGTCGGCTGGAAACACCATATATTTT.

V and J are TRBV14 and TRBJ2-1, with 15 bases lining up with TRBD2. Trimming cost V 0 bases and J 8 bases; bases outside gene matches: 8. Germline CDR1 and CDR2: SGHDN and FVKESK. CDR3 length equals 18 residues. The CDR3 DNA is TGTGCCAGCAGCCAAGATTGGGGACTAGCGGGAGGTGAAGATGAGCAGTTCTTC. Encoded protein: CASSQDWGLAGGEDEQFF.

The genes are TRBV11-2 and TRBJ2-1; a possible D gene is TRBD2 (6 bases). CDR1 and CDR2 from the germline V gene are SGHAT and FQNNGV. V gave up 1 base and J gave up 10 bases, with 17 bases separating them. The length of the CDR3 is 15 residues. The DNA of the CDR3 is TGTGCCAGCAGCTTAGTCGAAGGAGGGCCTCGGGAGCAGTTCTTC. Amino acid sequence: CASSLVEGGPREQFF.

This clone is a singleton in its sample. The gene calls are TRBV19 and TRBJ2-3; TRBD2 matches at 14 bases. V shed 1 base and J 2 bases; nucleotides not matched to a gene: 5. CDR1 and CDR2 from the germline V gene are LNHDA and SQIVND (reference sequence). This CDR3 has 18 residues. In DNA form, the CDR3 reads TGTGCCAGTAGTATAGGGGGACTAGCGGGGGATTACACAGATACGCAGTATTTT. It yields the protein CASSIGGLAGDYTDTQYF.

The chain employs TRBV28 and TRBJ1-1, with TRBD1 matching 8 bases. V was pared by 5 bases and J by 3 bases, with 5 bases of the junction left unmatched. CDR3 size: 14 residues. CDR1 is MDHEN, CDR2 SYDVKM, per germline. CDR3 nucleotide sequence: TGTGCCAGCAGTCCCAGGGGGCAGGACACTGAAGCTTTCTTT. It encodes CASSPRGQDTEAFF.

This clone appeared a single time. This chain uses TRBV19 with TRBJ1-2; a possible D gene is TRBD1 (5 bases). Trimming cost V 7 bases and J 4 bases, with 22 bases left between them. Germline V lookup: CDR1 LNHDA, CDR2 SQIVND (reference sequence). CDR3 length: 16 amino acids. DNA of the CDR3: TGTGCCAGTACCAAGGGAGGAAAAGGGACGGGCTATGGCTACACCTTC. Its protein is CASTKGGKGTGYGYTF.

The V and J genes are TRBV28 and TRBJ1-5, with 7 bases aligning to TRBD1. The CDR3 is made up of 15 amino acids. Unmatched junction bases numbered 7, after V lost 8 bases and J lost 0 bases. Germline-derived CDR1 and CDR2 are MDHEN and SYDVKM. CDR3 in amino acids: CASRQGSDSNQPQHF. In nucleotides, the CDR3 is TGTGCCAGCCGACAGGGTTCGGATAGCAATCAGCCCCAGCATTTT.

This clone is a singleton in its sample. The CDR3 protein is CSVRPRGQHF. CDR3 bases: TGCAGCGTGCGCCCGCGGGGCCAGCATTTT. The chain uses TRBV29-1 and TRBJ1-5; no reliable D call. V shed 6 bases and J shed 12 bases, with 12 bases lying between them. The CDR3 is 10 residues long. Per germline, CDR1 SQVTM and CDR2 ANQGSEA.

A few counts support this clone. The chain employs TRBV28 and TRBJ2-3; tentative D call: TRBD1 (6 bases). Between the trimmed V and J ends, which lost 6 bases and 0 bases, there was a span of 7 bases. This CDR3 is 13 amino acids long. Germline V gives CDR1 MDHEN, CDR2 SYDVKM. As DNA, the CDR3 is TGTGCCAGCAGAGGACAGAGCACAGATACGCAGTATTTT. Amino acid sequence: CASRGQSTDTQYF.

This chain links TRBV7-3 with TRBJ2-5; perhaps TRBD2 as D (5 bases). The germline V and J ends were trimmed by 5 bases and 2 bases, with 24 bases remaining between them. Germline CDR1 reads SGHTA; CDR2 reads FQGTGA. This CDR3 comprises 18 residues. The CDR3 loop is CASSVTGVTRTGQETQYF. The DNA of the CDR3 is TGTGCCAGCAGCGTCACCGGGGTCACCCGGACGGGGCAAGAGACCCAGTACTTC.

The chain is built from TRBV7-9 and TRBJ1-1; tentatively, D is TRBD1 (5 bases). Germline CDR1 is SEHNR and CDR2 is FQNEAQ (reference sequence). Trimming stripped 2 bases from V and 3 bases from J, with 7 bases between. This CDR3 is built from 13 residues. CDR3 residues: CASSLLGDTEAFF. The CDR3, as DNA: TGTGCCAGCAGCTTACTAGGGGACACTGAAGCTTTCTTT.

CDR3 residues: CSASGSTSNEQYF. As DNA, the CDR3 is TGCAGTGCTAGTGGCTCGACATCCAACGAGCAGTACTTC. This rearrangement joins TRBV20-1 to TRBJ2-7; D not certain. Deletions cut 3 bases from V and 5 bases from J, with 14 bases between. Per germline, CDR1 DFQATT and CDR2 SNEGSKA (reference sequence). This CDR3 contains 13 residues.